Listed below are T cell receptor beta chains from one sample, sequenced in a study of blood T cell repertoires in COVID-19. Libraries were prepared by immunoSEQ multiplex PCR; TCRdb keeps only in-frame clonotypes and omits some of them. This table holds 100,000 to 150,000 clones, around 82% found once. The material sequenced was peripheral blood. These TCRs come from a woman aged 25-40 years who had recovered from COVID-19. The CDR3 runs from the conserved cysteine through the conserved F or W. D genes are given only for firm matches. A clone size is listed for some rows: how often the clone was seen (once, few, many), or a class if it is expanded.

len: 16; v_gene: TRBV19; abundance: NA; d_gene: NA; j_gene: TRBJ2-7; CDR3nt: TGTGCCAGTAGCAACCAAACGGGGACTCTGGCCTACGAGCAGTACTTC; CDR3aa: CASSNQTGTLAYEQYF
len: 15; v_gene: TRBV14; abundance: NA; d_gene: NA; j_gene: TRBJ2-3; CDR3nt: TGTGCCAGCAGCCGTGGAGCGACTAGCACAGATACGCAGTATTTT; CDR3aa: CASSRGATSTDTQYF
len: 15; v_gene: TRBV7-9; abundance: NA; d_gene: NA; j_gene: TRBJ2-1; CDR3nt: TGTGCCAGCAGCGCCGACGGGAGTATGATGAGTGAGCAGTTCTTC; CDR3aa: CASSADGSMMSEQFF
len: 16; v_gene: TRBV30; abundance: NA; d_gene: NA; j_gene: TRBJ2-1; CDR3nt: TGTGCCTGGAAAATGTGGAGGCCTAGCTCCTACAATGAGCAGTTCTTC; CDR3aa: CAWKMWRPSSYNEQFF
len: 16; v_gene: TRBV5-1; abundance: NA; d_gene: TRBD1; j_gene: TRBJ1-2; CDR3nt: TGCGCCAGCAGCTTGGATGGGACAGGGTACGACTATGGCTACACCTTC; CDR3aa: CASSLDGTGYDYGYTF
len: 16; v_gene: TRBV5-4; abundance: NA; d_gene: TRBD2; j_gene: TRBJ2-1; CDR3nt: TGTGCCAGCAGCCGCGGGGGGGGAAGCTCCTACAATGAGCAGTTCTTC; CDR3aa: CASSRGGGSSYNEQFF
len: 12; v_gene: TRBV28; abundance: NA; d_gene: TRBD1; j_gene: TRBJ1-2; CDR3nt: TGTGCCAGCAGCTTCCGGACAGGTGGCTACACCTTC; CDR3aa: CASSFRTGGYTF
len: 15; v_gene: TRBV3-1/TRBV3-2; abundance: NA; d_gene: TRBD2; j_gene: TRBJ2-2; CDR3nt: TGTGCCAGCAGCCCGAGACTAGCGGGAGCCGGGGAGCTGTTTTTT; CDR3aa: CASSPRLAGAGELFF
len: 15; v_gene: TRBV6-5; abundance: once; d_gene: NA; j_gene: TRBJ1-1; CDR3nt: TGTGCCAGCAGTTCCGCCGACAGCTTGAACACTGAAGCTTTCTTT; CDR3aa: CASSSADSLNTEAFF
len: 15; v_gene: TRBV14; abundance: once; d_gene: TRBD2; j_gene: TRBJ2-7; CDR3nt: TGTGCCAGCAGCCAAGAAACTAGCGCATACTACGAGCAGTACTTC; CDR3aa: CASSQETSAYYEQYF
len: 15; v_gene: TRBV7-2; abundance: few; d_gene: TRBD2; j_gene: TRBJ2-3; CDR3nt: TGTGCCAGCAGCTTACAGAGCGGGGGGGGAGATACGCAGTATTTT; CDR3aa: CASSLQSGGGDTQYF
len: 15; v_gene: TRBV7-9; abundance: NA; d_gene: NA; j_gene: TRBJ1-1; CDR3nt: TGTGCCAGCAGCCAAGGACATCACGGGAACACTGAAGCTTTCTTT; CDR3aa: CASSQGHHGNTEAFF
len: 13; v_gene: TRBV5-1; abundance: NA; d_gene: TRBD2; j_gene: TRBJ2-7; CDR3nt: TGCGCCAGCAGCTTGAGCGGGGCCTACGAGCAGTACTTC; CDR3aa: CASSLSGAYEQYF
len: 13; v_gene: TRBV12-3/TRBV12-4; abundance: NA; d_gene: NA; j_gene: TRBJ1-1; CDR3nt: TGTGCCAGCAGGCCCCAGGGTTTAGTCGCGGCTTTCTTT; CDR3aa: CASRPQGLVAAFF
len: 16; v_gene: TRBV5-1; abundance: NA; d_gene: NA; j_gene: TRBJ1-6; CDR3nt: TGCGCCAGCAGCTTGACAGGGAATCCTTCTAATTCACCCCTCCACTTT; CDR3aa: CASSLTGNPSNSPLHF
len: 14; v_gene: TRBV4-1; abundance: NA; d_gene: NA; j_gene: TRBJ2-2; CDR3nt: TGCGCCAGCAGCCTAGGCAGGGACACCGGGGAGCTGTTTTTT; CDR3aa: CASSLGRDTGELFF
len: 14; v_gene: TRBV5-1; abundance: NA; d_gene: NA; j_gene: TRBJ1-2; CDR3nt: TGCGCCAGCAGCATAAAGACCAGGGACTATGGCTACACCTTC; CDR3aa: CASSIKTRDYGYTF
len: 15; v_gene: TRBV4-1; abundance: NA; d_gene: TRBD2; j_gene: TRBJ2-1; CDR3nt: TGCGCCAGCAGGATAGCGGGAGAGGCCTACAATGAGCAGTTCTTC; CDR3aa: CASRIAGEAYNEQFF
len: 15; v_gene: TRBV9; abundance: NA; d_gene: NA; j_gene: TRBJ2-7; CDR3nt: TGTGCCAGCAGCGTAGAAGGGACAACGACCTACGAGCAGTACTTC; CDR3aa: CASSVEGTTTYEQYF
len: 16; v_gene: TRBV5-6; abundance: NA; d_gene: NA; j_gene: TRBJ2-3; CDR3nt: TGTGCCAGCAGACCGCGGGCTGCGGGGGCGCCCCATACGCAGTATTTT; CDR3aa: CASRPRAAGAPHTQYF
len: 16; v_gene: TRBV30; abundance: NA; d_gene: TRBD1; j_gene: TRBJ1-5; CDR3nt: TGTGCCTGGAGGGAGACAGGGTTGCTGAGCAATCAGCCCCAGCATTTT; CDR3aa: CAWRETGLLSNQPQHF
len: 17; v_gene: TRBV4-1; abundance: NA; d_gene: TRBD1; j_gene: TRBJ2-2; CDR3nt: TGCGCCAGCAGCCAACGATGGACAGGGGGCGCGAACGGGGAGCTGTTTTTT; CDR3aa: CASSQRWTGGANGELFF
len: 14; v_gene: TRBV4-1; abundance: NA; d_gene: NA; j_gene: TRBJ1-1; CDR3nt: TGCGCCAGCAGCCAAGTCCCCCAGAGCGCTGAAGCTTTCTTT; CDR3aa: CASSQVPQSAEAFF
len: 12; v_gene: TRBV12-5; abundance: NA; d_gene: NA; j_gene: TRBJ2-7; CDR3nt: TGTGCTAGTGGTTTGGCTGATCAGGAGCAGTACTTC; CDR3aa: CASGLADQEQYF
len: 12; v_gene: TRBV27; abundance: NA; d_gene: NA; j_gene: TRBJ1-6; CDR3nt: TGTGCCAGCAGTTTCAGGGGTTCACCCCTCCACTTT; CDR3aa: CASSFRGSPLHF
len: 15; v_gene: TRBV6-2/TRBV6-3; abundance: NA; d_gene: NA; j_gene: TRBJ2-1; CDR3nt: TGTGCCAGCAGTTATCCGGGGACACCCTACAATGAGCAGTTCTTC; CDR3aa: CASSYPGTPYNEQFF
len: 14; v_gene: TRBV3-1/TRBV3-2; abundance: NA; d_gene: TRBD2; j_gene: TRBJ2-1; CDR3nt: TGTGCCAGCAGCCAAGCGGGAGGGCCTGGTGAGCAGTTCTTC; CDR3aa: CASSQAGGPGEQFF
len: 14; v_gene: TRBV5-4; abundance: NA; d_gene: TRBD2; j_gene: TRBJ2-5; CDR3nt: TGTGCCAGCAGCGTTAGCGGGAGTCAAGAGACCCAGTACTTC; CDR3aa: CASSVSGSQETQYF
len: 15; v_gene: TRBV3-1/TRBV3-2; abundance: NA; d_gene: NA; j_gene: TRBJ2-7; CDR3nt: TGTGCCAGCAGCCAAGTCACGGGAGCTATAGACGAGCAGTACTTC; CDR3aa: CASSQVTGAIDEQYF
len: 17; v_gene: TRBV7-3; abundance: NA; d_gene: NA; j_gene: TRBJ2-2; CDR3nt: TGTGCCAGCAGCTTAGGGACAACTAGCGCAAACACCGGGGAGCTGTTTTTT; CDR3aa: CASSLGTTSANTGELFF
len: 13; v_gene: TRBV6-5; abundance: NA; d_gene: TRBD1; j_gene: TRBJ1-1; CDR3nt: TGTGCCAGCACTAGGGACAGGGACACTGAAGCTTTCTTT; CDR3aa: CASTRDRDTEAFF
len: 14; v_gene: TRBV9; abundance: NA; d_gene: TRBD1; j_gene: TRBJ1-4; CDR3nt: TGTGCCAGCAGCGCACAGGGGGCGAGTGAAAAACTGTTTTTT; CDR3aa: CASSAQGASEKLFF
len: 16; v_gene: TRBV27; abundance: NA; d_gene: NA; j_gene: TRBJ1-6; CDR3nt: TGTGCCAGCCGCCGGGGTTTCGTCTCCTATAATTCACCCCTCCACTTT; CDR3aa: CASRRGFVSYNSPLHF
len: 18; v_gene: TRBV5-8; abundance: NA; d_gene: TRBD2; j_gene: TRBJ2-1; CDR3nt: TGTGCCAGCAGCTTGAGTAAGCTAGCGCGGGGGAACTACAATGAGCAGTTCTTC; CDR3aa: CASSLSKLARGNYNEQFF
len: 13; v_gene: TRBV6-5; abundance: NA; d_gene: NA; j_gene: TRBJ2-2; CDR3nt: TGTGCCAGCAGAAACAGGGTCGAAGGGGAGCTGTTTTTT; CDR3aa: CASRNRVEGELFF
len: 14; v_gene: TRBV5-1; abundance: NA; d_gene: TRBD1; j_gene: TRBJ1-1; CDR3nt: TGCGCCAGCAGCCGGGGACAGGCGAACACTGAAGCTTTCTTT; CDR3aa: CASSRGQANTEAFF
len: 14; v_gene: TRBV6-5; abundance: NA; d_gene: NA; j_gene: TRBJ2-1; CDR3nt: TGTGCCAGCAGTTTTGCGGGACCTTACAATGAGCAGTTCTTC; CDR3aa: CASSFAGPYNEQFF
len: 14; v_gene: TRBV19; abundance: NA; d_gene: NA; j_gene: TRBJ2-3; CDR3nt: TGTGCCAGTTCTAGGATCCCTAGCACAGATACGCAGTATTTT; CDR3aa: CASSRIPSTDTQYF
len: 14; v_gene: TRBV19; abundance: few; d_gene: TRBD1; j_gene: TRBJ1-2; CDR3nt: TGTGCCAGTATCCCGGGACAGGGGGCTAGTGGCTACACCTTC; CDR3aa: CASIPGQGASGYTF
len: 14; v_gene: TRBV6-5; abundance: NA; d_gene: NA; j_gene: TRBJ1-2; CDR3nt: TGTGCCAGCGTGGGAGGGACCTCTAACTATGGCTACACCTTC; CDR3aa: CASVGGTSNYGYTF
len: 13; v_gene: TRBV3-1/TRBV3-2; abundance: NA; d_gene: NA; j_gene: TRBJ2-3; CDR3nt: TGTGCCAGCAGCCAAGGTGGCGGGGCCTTCAGCTTTTTT; CDR3aa: CASSQGGGAFSFF
len: 13; v_gene: TRBV19; abundance: few; d_gene: NA; j_gene: TRBJ2-5; CDR3nt: TGTGCCAGTAGTACCGGACAGCAAGAGACCCAGTACTTC; CDR3aa: CASSTGQQETQYF
len: 13; v_gene: TRBV7-6; abundance: NA; d_gene: NA; j_gene: TRBJ1-1; CDR3nt: TGTGCCAGCAGCTTAGCGGAGGGCACTGAAGCTTTCTTT; CDR3aa: CASSLAEGTEAFF
len: 16; v_gene: TRBV5-5; abundance: NA; d_gene: NA; j_gene: TRBJ2-7; CDR3nt: TGTGCCAGCAGTTATTCATTGGGTAGCGGAGACTACGAGCAGTACTTC; CDR3aa: CASSYSLGSGDYEQYF
len: 16; v_gene: TRBV4-2; abundance: NA; d_gene: TRBD2; j_gene: TRBJ2-7; CDR3nt: TGTGCCAGCAGCCAAGAGGCGGCGGGAGGGTCCTACGAGCAGTACTTC; CDR3aa: CASSQEAAGGSYEQYF
len: 15; v_gene: TRBV27; abundance: NA; d_gene: TRBD1; j_gene: TRBJ2-7; CDR3nt: TGTGCCAGCAGTGTGAACAGGGGATCCTCCTACGAGCAGTACTTC; CDR3aa: CASSVNRGSSYEQYF
len: 13; v_gene: TRBV5-1; abundance: NA; d_gene: TRBD2; j_gene: TRBJ2-2; CDR3nt: TGCGCCAGCAGCCAGGGACTAGCCGGGGAGCTGTTTTTT; CDR3aa: CASSQGLAGELFF
len: 16; v_gene: TRBV2; abundance: NA; d_gene: NA; j_gene: TRBJ2-7; CDR3nt: TGTGCCAGCAGAAACCCTCAGAGGGACACCCTCTACGAGCAGTACTTC; CDR3aa: CASRNPQRDTLYEQYF
len: 15; v_gene: TRBV7-2; abundance: NA; d_gene: TRBD2; j_gene: TRBJ2-1; CDR3nt: TGTGCCAGCAGCTCCCCTTCCTCTAGCGGCAATGAGCGGTTCTTC; CDR3aa: CASSSPSSSGNERFF
len: 11; v_gene: TRBV3-1/TRBV3-2; abundance: NA; d_gene: NA; j_gene: TRBJ2-7; CDR3nt: TGTGCCAGCCGAGGGGGCTACGAGCAGTACTTC; CDR3aa: CASRGGYEQYF
len: 15; v_gene: TRBV6-2/TRBV6-3; abundance: NA; d_gene: NA; j_gene: TRBJ2-7; CDR3nt: TGTGCCAGCAGTTACGGAGTAGTCAGAGATTCCGAGCAGTACTTC; CDR3aa: CASSYGVVRDSEQYF
len: 17; v_gene: TRBV24-1; abundance: NA; d_gene: TRBD2; j_gene: TRBJ2-1; CDR3nt: TGTGCCACCAGTGATTCAGGACTAGCGGGAACCTACAATGAGCAGTTCTTC; CDR3aa: CATSDSGLAGTYNEQFF
len: 15; v_gene: TRBV6-1; abundance: NA; d_gene: TRBD1; j_gene: TRBJ1-4; CDR3nt: TGTGCCAGCAGTGATGGGACAGGAGGGAATGAAAAACTGTTTTTT; CDR3aa: CASSDGTGGNEKLFF
len: 13; v_gene: TRBV19; abundance: NA; d_gene: NA; j_gene: TRBJ1-6; CDR3nt: TGTGCCACCGGAAATGGGGGGAACTCACCCCTCCACTTT; CDR3aa: CATGNGGNSPLHF
len: 14; v_gene: TRBV6-2/TRBV6-3; abundance: NA; d_gene: NA; j_gene: TRBJ2-2; CDR3nt: TGTGCCAGCAGTTACTTGCGGGACGTGGGGGAGCTGTTTTTT; CDR3aa: CASSYLRDVGELFF